The next 10 T cell receptor beta chains were all read from a single sample in a study of blood T cell repertoires in COVID-19 (TCRdb year 2020). Library preparation was by the immunoSEQ multiplex PCR assay. TCRdb limited this immuneACCESS table to in-frame rearrangements with V and J called. A share of clones is missing; checked studies link under half to unresolved V genes, and the rest is unexplained. The sample table contains roughly 250,000 clones; only one count was recorded for about 87% of them. The ten largest make up roughly 1.2% of the sample. The sample was PBMCs or T cells enriched from blood (not recorded which). The receptor set was obtained from a woman between 35 and 50 years old with acute COVID-19.

Notes on this clone: This same CDR3 is encoded by further DNA sequences in the sample. The chain uses TRBV3-1 (or the pseudogene TRBV3-2) and TRBJ1-1; D unclear. The germline V and J ends were trimmed by 1 base and 3 bases, with 6 bases remaining between them. CDR3 length: 13 residues. In germline, CDR1 is LGHDT, CDR2 YNNKEL (reference sequence). CDR3 loop: CASSQVSDTEAFF. Here the CDR3 DNA reads TGTGCCAGCAGCCAAGTCAGCGACACTGAAGCTTTCTTT.

The chain is built from TRBV16 and TRBJ1-6, with D maybe TRBD1 (5 bases). V lost 5 bases, J lost 5 bases, and 25 bases lay in between. This CDR3 has 19 residues. Germline CDR1 is KGHSY and CDR2 is FQNENV. Written as DNA, the CDR3 is TGTGCCAGCAGCTCAACCCCAGACCTCAGGGCCCAGGATAATTCACCCCTCCACTTT. Its protein product is CASSSTPDLRAQDNSPLHF.

The chain has TRBV6-5 and TRBJ1-2, with a tentative D call TRBD1 (5 bases). This CDR3 contains 12 residues. Looked up from germline, CDR1 is MNHEY and CDR2 is SVGAGI. V was clipped by 7 bases and J by 8 bases, with 14 bases between them. The CDR3 bases are TGTGCCAGCACGTTTGCAGGGATCGGCTACACCTTC. This codes for CASTFAGIGYTF.

This clone was seen a handful of times. This chain links TRBV2 with TRBJ2-2, with D possibly matching TRBD2 (6 bases). The germline V gene has CDR1 SNHLY and CDR2 FYNNEI. V was clipped by 4 bases and J by 0 bases, with 9 bases between them. The CDR3 runs to 15 residues. The CDR3 region has the DNA TGTGCCAGCAGTGTGCGGGACCCGAACACCGGGGAGCTGTTTTTT. This sequence encodes CASSVRDPNTGELFF.

The rearrangement uses TRBV18 and TRBJ2-3, with 9 bases fitting TRBD2. This CDR3 is 16 amino acids long. V dropped 1 base and J dropped 0; count of bases not matched to a gene: 2. CDR1 is KGHSH, CDR2 LQKENI, per germline. CDR3 DNA: TGTGCCAGCTCACCACAGCGGGAGGCTAGCACAGATACGCAGTATTTT. It translates to CASSPQREASTDTQYF. Drawing the rest from reference TRBV18 and TRBJ2-3, the complete variable domain is NAGVMQNPRHLVRRRGQEARLRCSPMKGHSHVYWYRQLPEEGLKFMVYLQKENIIDESGMPKERFSAEFPKEGPSILRIQQVVRGDSAAYFCASSPQREASTDTQYFGPGTRLTVL.

The J gene is TRBJ1-3, the V gene TRBV5-4; D might be TRBD1 (6 bases). This CDR3 contains 14 residues. Between the trimmed V and J ends, which lost 0 bases and 4 bases, there was a span of 8 bases. CDR1 is SGHNT, CDR2 YYREEE, per germline (reference sequence). The CDR3 coding sequence is TGTGCCAGCAGCTTGGGGCAGGGGGGAAACACCATATATTTT. This gives the protein CASSLGQGGNTIYF. The entire variable domain, with the rest obtained from reference TRBV5-4 and TRBJ1-3, is as follows: ETGVTQSPTHLIKTRGQQVTLRCSSQSGHNTVSWYQQALGQGPQFIFQYYREEENGRGNFPPRFSGLQFPNYSSELNVNALELDDSALYLCASSLGQGGNTIYFGEGSWLTVV.

This chain connects TRBV28 to TRBJ2-3, with 13 bases aligning to TRBD2. V shed 7 bases and J 8 bases; nucleotides not matched to a gene: 6. CDR3 length: 14 residues. Germline V gene sequence: CDR1 MDHEN, CDR2 SYDVKM. CDR3 protein: CASNELAGGTTQYF. As DNA, the CDR3 is TGTGCCAGCAACGAACTAGCGGGAGGGACTACGCAGTATTTT.

V and J are TRBV5-4 and TRBJ2-3; D is unresolved. V lost 4 bases and J lost 0, with 12 bases in between. The CDR3 covers 15 residues. Germline CDR1 and CDR2: SGHNT and YYREEE (reference sequence). Written as DNA, the CDR3 is TGTGCCAGCAGCGCCTCGTTTGAGAGCACAGATACGCAGTATTTT. This gives the protein CASSASFESTDTQYF.

The chain links TRBV9 to TRBJ1-2; tentatively, D is TRBD1 (6 bases). V lost 0 bases and J 2 bases, leaving 8 bases between the germline ends. Germline V CDR1 and CDR2: SGDLS, YYNGEE. The CDR3 consists of 14 residues. The CDR3 reads CASSVADSNYGYTF. CDR3 nucleotide sequence: TGTGCCAGCAGCGTAGCGGACAGCAACTATGGCTACACCTTC.

This clone was seen once. The gene calls are TRBV10-3 and TRBJ2-7; tentatively, D is TRBD2 (5 bases). This CDR3 region has 14 residues. Germline V gene sequence: CDR1 ENHRY, CDR2 SYGVKD. V lost 10 bases to trimming and J lost 7 bases, with 23 bases between them. Here the CDR3 DNA reads TGTGCCACTTTAAAGAGAGCGGAGACATTGGAGCAGTACTTC. It encodes CATLKRAETLEQYF.